These 5 T cell receptor beta chains came from one sample sequenced in a study of OX40 agonist ivuxolimab in advanced cancers. Clones were sequenced by immunoSEQ multiplex PCR, and TCRdb holds only the in-frame ones, with some missing. In the table there are 100,000 to 130,000 clones, approximately 90% of which are singletons. The sequenced sample was CD4+ or CD8+ T cells sorted from blood, obtained in a trial of the OX40 agonist ivuxolimab. The receptors were gathered from an adult with an advanced solid tumor such as melanoma, head and neck, liver or kidney cancer.

The chain carries TRBV10-1 and TRBJ2-1, with D tentatively TRBD2 (7 bases). The CDR3 is made up of 12 amino acids. Germline values: CDR1 WNHNN, CDR2 SYGVQD (reference sequence). Trimming left V 10 bases short and J 5 bases short, with 12 bases between. The CDR3 DNA reads as TGCGCCACGGGGGGCCGGGACAATGAGCAGTTCTTC. Protein: CATGGRDNEQFF.

The rearrangement links TRBV15 to TRBJ1-4, with D maybe TRBD1 (6 bases). Trimming took 5 bases from V and 4 from J, leaving 11 bases between them. Germline V gene sequence: CDR1 LNHNV, CDR2 YYDKDF (reference sequence). This CDR3 is 14 amino acids long. This chain's CDR3 is CATSGRGINEKLFF. The CDR3 DNA reads TGTGCCACCAGCGGCAGGGGTATTAATGAAAAACTGTTTTTT.

The CDR3: CATSRDEGARGGETQYF. CDR3 in DNA: TGTGCCACCAGCAGGGATGAAGGGGCAAGAGGGGGAGAGACCCAGTACTTC. The chain joins TRBV15 to TRBJ2-5; D is possibly TRBD1 (6 bases). V dropped 3 bases and J dropped 4 bases, with 21 bases sitting between them. Per germline, CDR1 LNHNV and CDR2 YYDKDF (reference sequence). This CDR3 comprises 17 residues.

V usage is TRBV30 and J usage is TRBJ2-3; 7 bases map to TRBD2. The CDR3 spans 12 residues. The germline gives CDR1 GTSNPN, CDR2 SVGIG (reference sequence). J lost 15 bases, V lost 3 bases, and 12 bases had no gene match. CDR3: CAWSLDPGLPYF. Here the CDR3 DNA reads TGTGCCTGGAGCCTCGACCCGGGACTACCATATTTT.

The V and J genes are TRBV6-1 and TRBJ2-5; 10 nucleotides agree with TRBD2. Germline V gene sequence: CDR1 MNHNS, CDR2 SASEGT. V trimming: 1 base; J trimming: 6 bases; junction bases outside the gene matches: 8. The CDR3 spans 16 residues. As DNA, the CDR3 is TGTGCCAGCAGTGAAGTCGGAGCGGGGGGGCCTCAGACCCAGTACTTC. This sequence encodes CASSEVGAGGPQTQYF.